One sample yielded the 21 T cell receptor beta chains listed below, sequenced in a study of regulatory T cells in long-lasting Graves disease. According to the study, TCR beta libraries were built with iRepertoire HTBI primers and CDR3-region Arm-PCR. MiXCR, run by TCRdb on the multiplex PCR reads, gives a single entry per CDR3 protein. In the table there are 450,000 to 700,000 distinct CDR3 sequences, roughly 14% of which are singletons. Noted time point: newly diagnosed GD, antithyroid drugs for less than 3 months. Extracted PBMC RNA gave rise to the TCR library. This same sample was also taken into another study, of T cells in Graves' hyperthyroidism and ophthalmopathy.

Material: peripheral blood mononuclear cells (PBMCs), obtained at new diagnosis, from a patient treated with antithyroid drugs. Source of these receptors: a young man with Graves disease.

This clonotype was recorded many times. The gene calls are TRBV7-9 and TRBJ2-3; 10 bases map to TRBD2. Germline assignment: CDR1 SEHNR and CDR2 FQNEAQ (reference sequence). The CDR3 covers 15 residues. The V segment lost 5 bases and the J segment 4 bases; nucleotides outside the gene matches: 6. The CDR3 nucleotides read TGTGCCAGCAGCCAAAGGACTAGCGGACCAGATACGCAGTATTTT. It is translated as CASSQRTSGPDTQYF.

This clonotype was counted ten times or more. The V call is TRBV29-1, the J call TRBJ2-5, with D perhaps matching TRBD2 (6 bases). Germline CDR1 and CDR2: SQVTM and ANQGSEA. Trimming pared 4 bases from V and 4 bases from J, leaving 10 bases between. This CDR3 spans 12 amino acids. Written as DNA, the CDR3 is TGCAGCGTTGGGAGGGCGGGAGAGACCCAGTACTTC. It encodes CSVGRAGETQYF.

This clonotype came up many times. The rearrangement joins TRBV6-1 to TRBJ2-7, with 11 bases fitting TRBD2. Germline CDR1 and CDR2: MNHNS and SASEGT. The V gene end was trimmed by 3 bases and the J gene end by 6 bases; junction bases not matched to a gene: 10. The CDR3 has 16 amino acids. The CDR3 DNA is TGTGCCAGCAGTGACCTTACTAGCGGGAGTGTCTCCGAGCAGTACTTC. Its protein is CASSDLTSGSVSEQYF.

This clonotype occurred many times. This chain links TRBV7-2 with TRBJ1-4, with D hard to call. Per the germline V gene, CDR1 is SGHTA and CDR2 is FQGNSA. The CDR3 extends over 15 amino acids. The ends were cut back, 0 bases at V and 5 bases at J, with 10 bases in the middle. CDR3 bases: TGTGCCAGCAGCTTAGCGGCTGTCCTAAATGAAAAACTGTTTTTT. As protein: CASSLAAVLNEKLFF. Drawing the rest from reference TRBV7-2 and TRBJ1-4, the complete variable domain is GAGVSQSPSNKVTEKGKDVELRCDPISGHTALYWYRQSLGQGLEFLIYFQGNSAPDKSGLPSDRFSAERTGGSVSTLTIQRTQQEDSAVYLCASSLAAVLNEKLFFGSGTQLSVL.

This clonotype was seen repeatedly, ten times or more. This chain connects TRBV7-9 to TRBJ2-1, with 12 bases fitting TRBD2. The V gene's germline CDR1 is SEHNR and CDR2 FQNEAQ (reference sequence). The V and J ends lost 0 bases and 8 bases, in that order; junction bases with no gene match: 5. The length of the CDR3 is 16 residues. The CDR3 nucleotides read TGTGCCAGCAGCTTAGCCCTAGCGGGAGGGCCCTATGAGCAGTTCTTC. It codes for CASSLALAGGPYEQFF.

This clonotype was seen many times. V usage is TRBV7-2 and J usage is TRBJ1-4; D is ambiguous. The germline V and J ends were trimmed by 6 bases and 8 bases, with 13 bases remaining between them. Germline V gene sequence: CDR1 SGHTA, CDR2 FQGNSA. This CDR3 is built from 13 residues. The CDR3 sequence: CASRKRVREKLFF. The CDR3 DNA is TGTGCCAGCAGAAAAAGGGTTCGGGAAAAACTGTTTTTT.

This clonotype was seen at least ten times. The genes are TRBV4-2 and TRBJ2-6; D remains ambiguous. V was pared by 0 bases and J by 0 bases, with 3 bases between. Looked up from germline, CDR1 is LGHNA and CDR2 is YNFKEQ. This CDR3 is built from 15 residues. DNA of the CDR3: TGTGCCAGCAGCCAAGATGGCTCTGGGGCCAACGTCCTGACTTTC. The encoded protein is CASSQDGSGANVLTF.

This clonotype came up many times. The chain carries TRBV11-3 and TRBJ2-7; 8 bases map to TRBD2. Germline-derived CDR1 and CDR2 are SGHNT and YENEEA. The V gene end was trimmed by 6 bases and the J gene end by 6 bases; junction bases not matched to a gene: 7. CDR3 length: 13 residues. The chain's CDR3 is CASSPAREGEQYF. For the CDR3, the DNA is TGTGCCAGCAGTCCCGCCCGGGAGGGCGAGCAGTACTTC.

Ten or more counts support this clonotype. The CDR3 is CASSTSATVYNEQFF. CDR3 sequence (DNA): TGTGCCAGCAGTACCTCCGCGACAGTCTACAATGAGCAGTTCTTC. The J gene is TRBJ2-1, the V gene TRBV6-1, with D possibly being TRBD1 (5 bases). V was shortened by 5 bases and J by 3 bases, with 14 bases between the two germline ends. CDR3 length: 15 residues. Germline values: CDR1 MNHNS, CDR2 SASEGT.

Only a few counts were recorded for this clonotype. The gene calls are TRBV19 and TRBJ2-4; 9 nucleotides match TRBD2. This CDR3 is built from 17 residues. Germline V gene data show CDR1 as LNHDA and CDR2 as SQIVND (reference sequence). Trimming took 10 bases from V and 0 from J; bases not matched to a gene: 13. CDR3 bases: TGTGCCACCCGAGGGCTGGCGGGAGGGCAAGCCAAAAACATTCAGTACTTC. This sequence encodes CATRGLAGGQAKNIQYF.

Ten or more counts support this clonotype. This sequence joins TRBV7-2 and TRBJ2-1; a possible D gene is TRBD1 (5 bases). CDR1 is SGHTA and CDR2 is FQGNSA in the germline V gene. The V end was cut by 1 base, the J end by 5 bases, with 12 bases between. This CDR3 region has 15 residues. CDR3 in DNA: TGTGCCAGCAGCTTAGGGGGCCCCGCCGACAATGAGCAGTTCTTC. As protein: CASSLGGPADNEQFF.

With regard to this clonotype: This may come from a read error, since a much larger clone is one base off. The J gene is TRBJ1-1, the V gene TRBV6-1; D not certain. This CDR3 spans 14 amino acids. Germline V gene sequence: CDR1 MNHNS, CDR2 SASEGT. Between the trimmed V and J ends, which lost 8 bases and 2 bases, there was a span of 15 bases. The DNA for the CDR3 is TGTGCCAGCGGGGTGGCGAGGACCAACACTGAAGCTTTCTTT. This gives the protein CASGVARTNTEAFF.

This clonotype occurred many times. This sequence joins TRBV11-3 and TRBJ2-5; D remains unclear. V was clipped by 5 bases and J by 4 bases, with 11 bases between them. Germline lookup yields CDR1 SGHNT and CDR2 YENEEA. The CDR3 length is 13 residues. For the CDR3, the DNA is TGTGCCAGCAGCCCCCGGGCAGTAGAGACCCAGTACTTC. Protein: CASSPRAVETQYF.

This clonotype was counted between two and nine times. This chain uses TRBV20-1 with TRBJ1-1; weak D call: TRBD1 (5 bases). The CDR3 covers 16 residues. V lost 3 bases, J lost 1 base, and 18 bases lay in between. Germline V lookup: CDR1 DFQATT, CDR2 SNEGSKA (reference sequence). For the CDR3, the DNA is TGCAGTGCTAGCGGTTTTGGGGGGAGGGGGAACACTGAAGCTTTCTTT. Its translation: CSASGFGGRGNTEAFF.

This clonotype appeared a few times. The chain uses TRBV5-1 and TRBJ1-1; perhaps TRBD1 as D (6 bases). Trimming removed 4 bases at V and 3 bases at J, with 22 bases between. Per the germline V gene, CDR1 is SGHRS and CDR2 is YFSETQ. This CDR3 region has 17 residues. The CDR3 nucleotides are TGCGCCAGCAGCCGAACAGGGATACCGGTACACGACACTGAAGCTTTCTTT. Its protein product is CASSRTGIPVHDTEAFF.

At least ten counts were recorded for this clonotype. V usage is TRBV2 and J usage is TRBJ2-5; the D is unclear. Trimming removed 10 bases at V and 0 bases at J, with 9 bases between. Germline-derived CDR1 and CDR2 are SNHLY and FYNNEI. The CDR3 loop spans 12 amino acids. The CDR3 DNA sequence: TGTGCCACCACCGGGTACCAAGAGACCCAGTACTTC. This gives the protein CATTGYQETQYF. Supplemented by reference TRBV2 and TRBJ2-5, the full variable domain reads EPEVTQTPSHQVTQMGQEVILRCVPISNHLYFYWYRQILGQKVEFLVSFYNNEISEKSEIFDDQFSVERPDGSNFTLKIRSTKLEDSAMYFCATTGYQETQYFGPGTRLLVL.

This clonotype was observed many times. This sequence joins TRBV2 and TRBJ1-1; D is unclear. CDR1 is SNHLY and CDR2 is FYNNEI in the germline V gene. This CDR3 has 15 amino acids. V was cut by 3 bases and J by 2 bases, with 13 bases left in between. This CDR3 reads CASSDFGGLNTEAFF. The CDR3 nucleotides read TGTGCCAGCAGTGACTTTGGAGGCTTAAACACTGAAGCTTTCTTT.

The CDR3, as DNA: TGCAGTGGCGGCGGCGGGAGCTACGAGCAGTACTTC. It yields the protein CSGGGGSYEQYF. The chain links TRBV20-1 to TRBJ2-7, with 7 bases lining up with TRBD2. CDR3 size: 12 residues. V was clipped by 7 bases and J by 3 bases; unmatched bases: 6. CDR1 and CDR2 from the germline V gene are DFQATT and SNEGSKA (reference sequence).

This clonotype was detected ten times or more. This sequence joins TRBV12-3 or TRBV12-4 and TRBJ1-1, with D uncertain. The V gene lost 11 bases and the J gene lost 5 bases, with 12 bases spanning the gap. The CDR3 length is 11 residues. The CDR3 nucleotides read TGTGCCGCTTGGAGGAGGACTGAAGCTTTCTTT. The encoded protein is CAAWRRTEAFF.

This clonotype has a count of ten or more. This chain joins TRBV5-1 and TRBJ2-1; possible D gene TRBD1, 6 bases. The CDR3 is 18 amino acids. Trimming cost V 1 base and J 1 base, with 18 bases left between them. Per the germline V gene, CDR1 is SGHRS and CDR2 is YFSETQ. The CDR3 protein is CASSLWPQQGLSYNEQFF. The CDR3 DNA reads as TGCGCCAGCAGCTTGTGGCCCCAGCAGGGGCTTTCCTACAATGAGCAGTTCTTC.

There are many counts of this clonotype. The V call is TRBV5-4, the J call TRBJ1-1; a weak D match, TRBD1 (5 bases). V dropped 2 bases and J dropped 6 bases, with 17 bases sitting between them. Germline V gene lookup returns CDR1 SGHNT and CDR2 YYREEE (reference sequence). This CDR3 has 15 residues. For the CDR3, the DNA is TGTGCCAGCAGCTTATCGCCGATGGGACCGCCTGAAGCTTTCTTT. It specifies CASSLSPMGPPEAFF.